Sequencing of this TCR beta chain was carried out in a study of blood T cell repertoires in COVID-19. The CDR3 contains 15 residues. J gave up 5 bases and V 1 base, and 4 bases lay outside the gene matches. Germline V CDR1 and CDR2: SEHNR, FQNEAQ (reference sequence). Libraries were prepared by immunoSEQ multiplex PCR; TCRdb keeps only in-frame clonotypes and omits some of them. The sample includes approximately 380,000 clones, 75% to 90% of them seen just once. Input material: peripheral blood. The J gene is TRBJ2-2, the V gene TRBV7-9; TRBD1 matches at 7 bases. The TCR comes from a young woman with acute or convalescent COVID-19. The CDR3 region has the DNA TGTGCCAGCAGCTTAGGGCAGGGGGAGACCGGGGAGCTGTTTTTT. This codes for CASSLGQGETGELFF.